The present TCR beta chain was sequenced within a study of T-cell reconstitution after alpha-beta-depleted transplantation in children. V dropped 5 bases and J dropped 5 bases, with 12 bases sitting between them. The CDR3 covers 14 residues. From germline, CDR1 is SEHNR and CDR2 FQNEAQ (reference sequence). Only a few counts were recorded for this clonotype. Unique molecular identifiers were incorporated into the prepared TCRbeta library. TCRdb reanalysed the PCR reads using MiXCR and keeps one entry per CDR3 protein. The repertoire holds around 680,000 distinct CDR3 sequences, with roughly 15% as singletons.

Specimen: PBMCs from the stem cell graft donor, collected from the stem cell graft. This TCR derives from a human donor who donated a stem cell graft to a child with acute myeloid leukemia. The V call is TRBV7-9, the J call TRBJ1-4; D not resolved. CDR3 amino acids: CASSPPDGNEKLFF. In DNA form, the CDR3 reads TGTGCCAGCAGCCCCCCTGACGGGAATGAAAAACTGTTTTTT.